The clone carrying this T cell receptor (beta chain) has a single count. This entry comes from a study of sequential checkpoint blockade in melanoma. About the study: First-line arms were nivolumab then ipilimumab, or the reverse, randomized 1:1. Maintenance nivolumab came after either treatment sequence.

This CDR3 is built from 15 residues. The germline V gene encodes CDR1 GTSNPN and CDR2 SVGIG (reference sequence). V was clipped by 0 bases and J by 0 bases, with 8 bases between them. Indicated treatment: randomized to nivolumab then ipilimumab (arm A) or the reverse (arm B). Patients had received no earlier DNA-damaging chemotherapy. Live CD3+CD8+ CD19− CD56− cells were sorted from PBMCs. The repertoire was sequenced with immunoSEQ multiplex PCR; TCRdb's copy has only in-frame clones and lacks some. Found here are around 15,000 clones, about 92% of them singletons; the top ten hold roughly a quarter.

V is TRBV30 and J is TRBJ1-4; no firm D call. The TCR sequence derives from a human donor with melanoma. Sample: CD8+ T cells sorted from blood (inferred from file names), taken from a patient given nivolumab and ipilimumab in sequence. The CDR3 DNA sequence: TGTGCCTGGAGTGTAAGACATCCAACTAATGAAAAACTGTTTTTT. Translated: CAWSVRHPTNEKLFF.